These T cell receptor beta chains were read from a single sample in a study of sequential checkpoint blockade in melanoma. TCRdb's table, derived via immunoSEQ multiplex PCR, lists solely in-frame clones and lacks some. The sample has 17,000 or so clones, roughly 70% seen once. This specimen consisted of CD8+ T cells sorted from blood (inferred from file names), obtained from a patient given nivolumab and ipilimumab in sequence. The source of these receptors is a human donor with melanoma. The CDR3 runs from the conserved cysteine through the conserved F or W. A D gene is named only where the DNA matches it firmly. Size is omitted from some rows. Given values are once, few, many or a class for expanded clones.

j_call | d_call | clone_size | v_call | cdr3_aa | cdr3_nt
TRBJ2-5 | TRBD1 | . | TRBV6-5 | CASSPTGVLETQYF | TGTGCCAGCAGTCCGACAGGGGTATTAGAGACCCAGTACTTC
TRBJ2-7 | TRBD1 | . | TRBV6-5 | CASSYNVETGTHEQYF | TGTGCCAGCAGTTACAATGTTGAGACAGGGACCCACGAGCAGTACTTC
TRBJ2-7 | . | . | TRBV7-2 | CASSLVEDLYEQYF | TGTGCCAGCAGCTTAGTCGAGGATTTGTACGAGCAGTACTTC
TRBJ2-7 | . | . | TRBV14 | CASSSVGGYEQYF | TGTGCCAGCAGTAGCGTAGGGGGCTACGAGCAGTACTTC
TRBJ2-7 | TRBD2 | . | TRBV5-4 | CASSLGTSGGGSYEQYF | TGTGCCAGCAGCCTGGGGACTAGCGGTGGTGGGTCCTACGAGCAGTACTTC
TRBJ2-7 | . | . | TRBV7-9 | CASSPRTGEDYEQYF | TGTGCCAGCAGCCCCCGAACAGGGGAGGACTACGAGCAGTACTTC
TRBJ2-7 | . | . | TRBV7-9 | CASSGTLTYEQYF | TGTGCCAGCAGTGGGACATTGACCTACGAGCAGTACTTC
TRBJ2-3 | . | few | TRBV9 | CASSVDGRGLTDTQYF | TGTGCCAGCAGCGTAGACGGCCGAGGGCTAACAGATACGCAGTATTTT
TRBJ2-1 | TRBD2 | . | TRBV7-8 | CASSWRSGGKLGNEQFF | TGTGCCAGCAGCTGGCGTTCGGGGGGAAAGTTAGGAAATGAGCAGTTCTTC
TRBJ1-1 | . | . | TRBV5-1 | CASRDRPNTEAFF | TGCGCCAGCAGAGACAGGCCGAACACTGAAGCTTTCTTT
TRBJ1-2 | . | . | TRBV11-3 | CASSLAQGGGYGYTF | TGTGCCAGCAGCTTAGCACAGGGAGGGGGCTATGGCTACACCTTC